The 15 T cell receptor beta chains in this list originate from one sample, sequenced in a study of blood T cell repertoires in COVID-19. The table came from immunoSEQ multiplex PCR; TCRdb's copy has only in-frame clones and leaves some out. The sample yields under 150,000 clones, around four fifths seen once. Specimen: peripheral blood. Receptors originate from a woman aged 40 to 55 with active or convalescent COVID-19.

The V gene is TRBV6-5, the J gene TRBJ1-2, with 7 nucleotides matching TRBD1. V gave up 2 bases and J gave up 0 bases; unmatched junction bases: 0. Looked up from germline, CDR1 is MNHEY and CDR2 is SVGAGI. This CDR3 has 14 amino acids. The CDR3 spells CASSYGTANYGYTF. Here the CDR3 DNA reads TGTGCCAGCAGTTACGGGACAGCTAACTATGGCTACACCTTC.

This clone occurred once. The chain joins TRBV5-1 to TRBJ2-5; 8 bases fit TRBD1. Germline V gene sequence: CDR1 SGHRS, CDR2 YFSETQ. V trimming: 4 bases; J trimming: 3 bases; junction bases outside the gene matches: 8. This CDR3 region has 15 residues. CDR3 bases: TGCGCCAGCAGCCCCGGGACAGGCCTAAAAGAGACCCAGTACTTC. Its protein is CASSPGTGLKETQYF.

This clone came up once. The chain recombines TRBV18 with TRBJ2-7; the match to TRBD2 covers 8 bases. The J segment lost 4 bases and the V segment lost 6 bases, leaving 11 bases of the junction unmatched. CDR3 length equals 15 residues. Germline V gives CDR1 KGHSH, CDR2 LQKENI. The CDR3 loop is CASSPGGGLGYEQYF. The CDR3 DNA sequence: TGTGCCAGCTCCCCCGGCGGGGGGCTGGGATACGAGCAGTACTTC.

This chain links TRBV27 with TRBJ1-1; TRBD1 matches 8 bases. CDR3 length: 17 residues. V dropped 5 bases and J dropped 3; count of bases not matched to a gene: 14. CDR1 and CDR2 from the germline V gene are MNHEY and SMNVEV (reference sequence). The DNA of the CDR3 is TGTGCCAGCAGTCCAAACGTCCGGACAGGGATGGACACTGAAGCTTTCTTT. It yields the protein CASSPNVRTGMDTEAFF.

This chain links TRBV6-2 or TRBV6-3 with TRBJ2-5, with 8 bases that match TRBD2. The J segment lost 2 bases and the V segment lost 3 bases, leaving 8 bases of the junction unmatched. The CDR3 is 16 residues long. The germline CDR1 and CDR2 sequences are MNHEY and SVGEGT. CDR3 sequence: CASSYRSGGPQETQYF. CDR3 coding DNA: TGTGCCAGCAGTTATCGATCGGGGGGGCCTCAAGAGACCCAGTACTTC.

This clone showed up just once. This chain links TRBV19 with TRBJ2-7, with TRBD2 identical over 13 bases. Germline-derived CDR1 and CDR2 are LNHDA and SQIVND (reference sequence). Unmatched junction bases numbered 2, after V lost 7 bases and J lost 2 bases. The CDR3 extends over 14 amino acids. CDR3 residues: CASTTSGGAYEQYF. The CDR3 DNA reads TGTGCCAGTACCACTAGCGGGGGGGCCTACGAGCAGTACTTC.

The gene calls are TRBV30 and TRBJ2-7; a weak D match, TRBD1 (5 bases). CDR1 is GTSNPN, CDR2 SVGIG, per germline (reference sequence). This CDR3 has 14 residues. V was trimmed by 2 bases and J by 2 bases, leaving 13 bases between them. The DNA for the CDR3 is TGTGCCTGGAGTCGGTTGCCGGACACCTACGAGCAGTACTTC. Its protein product is CAWSRLPDTYEQYF.

This clone was seen only once. The chain has TRBV19 and TRBJ2-1, with 8 bases fitting TRBD1. V was clipped by 7 bases and J by 0 bases; unmatched bases: 5. The germline V gene encodes CDR1 LNHDA and CDR2 SQIVND (reference sequence). The CDR3 has 15 amino acids. CDR3 amino acids: CASTSGGRSYNEQFF. CDR3 in DNA: TGTGCCAGTACCTCAGGGGGCCGCTCCTACAATGAGCAGTTCTTC.

CDR3 protein: CASSLGGLAGGNEQFF. As DNA, the CDR3 is TGCGCCAGCAGCTTGGGAGGACTAGCGGGAGGGAATGAGCAGTTCTTC. The chain carries TRBV5-1 and TRBJ2-1; 15 bases line up with TRBD2. The J segment lost 7 bases and the V segment lost 0 bases, leaving 2 bases of the junction unmatched. CDR3 length: 16 amino acids. The germline CDR1 and CDR2 sequences are SGHRS and YFSETQ. The full variable domain, with the rest looked up from reference TRBV5-1 and TRBJ2-1, is KAGVTQTPRYLIKTRGQQVTLSCSPISGHRSVSWYQQTPGQGLQFLFEYFSETQRNKGNFPGRFSGRQFSNSRSEMNVSTLELGDSALYLCASSLGGLAGGNEQFFGPGTRLTVL.

The chain combines TRBV28 with TRBJ2-7; TRBD1 aligns across 9 bases. Germline loops: CDR1 MDHEN, CDR2 SYDVKM. There are 16 residues in the CDR3. V trimming: 6 bases; J trimming: 3 bases; junction bases outside the gene matches: 12. The CDR3: CASSLSPGTGNYEQYF. In DNA, the CDR3 is TGTGCCAGCAGCCTTTCGCCCGGGACAGGGAACTACGAGCAGTACTTC.

Written as DNA, the CDR3 is TGTGCCAGCAGCCTGAGGACTAGCGGGGGGAACACCGGGGAGCTGTTTTTT. Protein: CASSLRTSGGNTGELFF. J is TRBJ2-2 and V is TRBV5-6; 13 bases line up with TRBD2. With V trimmed by 4 bases and J by 1 base, 4 bases remained unmatched. The CDR3 spans 17 residues. CDR1 is SGHDT and CDR2 is YYEEEE in the germline V gene.

The chain links TRBV5-1 to TRBJ1-2; a possible D gene is TRBD1 (6 bases). Germline loops: CDR1 SGHRS, CDR2 YFSETQ. The germline V and J ends were trimmed by 0 bases and 4 bases, with 13 bases remaining between them. The CDR3 extends over 15 amino acids. The CDR3 is CASSLENRAIYGYTF. In DNA, the CDR3 is TGCGCCAGCAGCTTGGAGAACAGGGCCATCTATGGCTACACCTTC.

This clone was counted between two and nine times. The chain recombines TRBV29-1 with TRBJ1-2; the D gene is possibly TRBD1 (5 bases). This CDR3 has 14 amino acids. Trimming shortened V by 3 bases and J by 4 bases, and 15 bases separated the two germline ends. Germline V CDR1 and CDR2: SQVTM, ANQGSEA. CDR3 residues: CSVDVSRAGYGYTF. CDR3 coding DNA: TGCAGCGTTGATGTAAGCAGGGCCGGCTATGGCTACACCTTC. Complete variable domain (other parts from reference TRBV29-1 and TRBJ1-2): SAVISQKPSRDICQRGTSLTIQCQVDSQVTMMFWYRQQPGQSLTLIATANQGSEATYESGFVIDKFPISRPNLTFSTLTVSNMSPEDSSIYLCSVDVSRAGYGYTFGSGTRLTVV.

CDR3 DNA sequence: TGTGCCAGCAGCCCACGGCGGGCAGCAATGAACACTGAAGCTTTCTTT. This encodes CASSPRRAAMNTEAFF. The chain is built from TRBV28 and TRBJ1-1; no firm D call. Germline V gives CDR1 MDHEN, CDR2 SYDVKM. V was cut by 6 bases and J by 0 bases, with 17 bases left in between. This CDR3 has 16 residues. Based on the CDR3 plus reference TRBV28 and TRBJ1-1, the full variable domain is DVKVTQSSRYLVKRTGEKVFLECVQDMDHENMFWYRQDPGLGLRLIYFSYDVKMKEKGDIPEGYSVSREKKERFSLILESASTNQTSMYLCASSPRRAAMNTEAFFGQGTRLTVV.

The chain recombines TRBV6-5 with TRBJ2-2, with 8 bases matching TRBD1. Trimming cost V 6 bases and J 6 bases; bases outside gene matches: 9. Germline-derived CDR1 and CDR2 are MNHEY and SVGAGI. The CDR3 is 15 amino acids. CDR3 protein: CASRRSGGAAGELFF. The DNA for the CDR3 is TGTGCCAGCAGACGCTCAGGGGGCGCGGCCGGGGAGCTGTTTTTT.